Sequencing of this TCR beta chain was carried out in a study of post-analysis software for immune sequencing data. Overall study context: Several disease courses (relapsing-remitting, secondary progressive and progressive-relapsing) of multiple sclerosis were included.

Study results and caveats: Compared with controls, patients had more of 4 to 6 TRBV segments, including TRBV5-6, TRBV5-1 and TRBV20-1. Under the F measure, samples that were prepared in one batch clustered strongly together. Normalized Chao1 diversity was significantly lower in multiple sclerosis patients than in controls.

Germline V gene lookup returns CDR1 LNHDA and CDR2 SQIVND (reference sequence). V was trimmed by 7 bases and J by 5 bases, leaving 15 bases between them. CDR3 length equals 14 residues. This clonotype has only a few counts. Its antigen remains unknown. Built from TCR beta cDNA, the libraries had unique molecular identifiers in them. T cells numbering roughly 0.95 to 11 million gave rise to roughly 0.5 million cDNA molecules. In TCRdb, the PCR reads were re-called with MiXCR into one record per CDR3 protein. The profile shows approximately 360,000 distinct CDR3 sequences, roughly 38% of them singletons.

The clonotype comes from a girl aged 5-17 years with multiple sclerosis. The chain uses TRBV19 and TRBJ2-4; D possibly corresponds to TRBD2 (5 bases). What was sequenced was blood. The chain's CDR3 is CASTERETENIQYF. CDR3 nucleotide sequence: TGTGCCAGTACCGAGAGGGAAACCGAAAACATTCAGTACTTC.